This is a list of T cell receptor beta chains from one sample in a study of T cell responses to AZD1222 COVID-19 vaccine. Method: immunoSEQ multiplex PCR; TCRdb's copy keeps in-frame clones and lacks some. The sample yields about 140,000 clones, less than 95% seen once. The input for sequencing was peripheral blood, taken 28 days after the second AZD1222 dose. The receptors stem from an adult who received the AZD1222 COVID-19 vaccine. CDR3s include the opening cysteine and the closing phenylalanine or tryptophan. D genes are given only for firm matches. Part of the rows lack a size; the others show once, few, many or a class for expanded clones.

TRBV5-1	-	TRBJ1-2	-	TGCGCCAGCAGCTTGGGGTCAGCTACCTTCCACTATGGCTACACCTTC	CASSLGSATFHYGYTF
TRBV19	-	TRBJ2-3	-	TGTGCCAGTAGTAGATCCCAACAGGGAACAGATACGCAGTATTTT	CASSRSQQGTDTQYF
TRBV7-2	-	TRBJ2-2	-	TGTGCCAGCAGCATTGGGACTCCCGGGACCGGGGAGCTGTTTTTT	CASSIGTPGTGELFF
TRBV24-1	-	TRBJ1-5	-	TGTGCCACCAGTGTGGGGGGGCAGGCAGGTCAGCCCCAGCATTTT	CATSVGGQAGQPQHF
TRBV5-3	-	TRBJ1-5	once	TGTGCCAGAAGCTTCAACAGGGTCCCTGAGCCCCAGCATTTT	CARSFNRVPEPQHF
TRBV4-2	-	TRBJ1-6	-	TGTGCCAGCAGCCCCAGCCCCAGGGCTGATAATTCACCCCTCCACTTT	CASSPSPRADNSPLHF
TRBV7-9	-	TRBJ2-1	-	TGTGCCAGCAGCTTAGGGGGGTCCAGCTCCTACAATGAGCAGTTCTTC	CASSLGGSSSYNEQFF
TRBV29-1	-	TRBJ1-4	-	TGCAGCGCTGGGGCTTCTGCTAATGAAAAACTGTTTTTT	CSAGASANEKLFF
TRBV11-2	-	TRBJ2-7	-	TGTGCCAGCAGCTTAGGGGCACTATCCACCTACGAGCAGTACTTC	CASSLGALSTYEQYF
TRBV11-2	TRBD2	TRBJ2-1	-	TGTGCCAGCAGCTTAAGGCTAGCGGGGCTCAATGAGCAGTTCTTC	CASSLRLAGLNEQFF
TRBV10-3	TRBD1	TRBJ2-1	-	TGTGCCATCAGTGCCCAGGGGGCTGGCAATGAGCAGTTCTTC	CAISAQGAGNEQFF
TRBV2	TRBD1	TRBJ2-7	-	TGTGCCAGCAGTTTACGGGACAGGGGGCTCTACGAGCAGTACTTC	CASSLRDRGLYEQYF
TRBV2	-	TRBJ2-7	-	TGTGCCAGCCTTGGGGGGACGGAATTGTACGAGCAGTACTTC	CASLGGTELYEQYF
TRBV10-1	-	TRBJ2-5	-	TGCGCCAGCAGTCTAGATAGAGGGCAAGAGACCCAGTACTTC	CASSLDRGQETQYF
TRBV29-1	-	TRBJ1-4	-	TGCAGCGTTCAACTGGGGGGGGTCCGAGAACTGTTTTTT	CSVQLGGVRELFF
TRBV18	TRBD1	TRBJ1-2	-	TGTGCCAGCTCATCCTTGGACAGGGCTAACTATGGCTACACCTTC	CASSSLDRANYGYTF
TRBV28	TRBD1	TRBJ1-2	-	TGTGCCAGCAGTCTCTCCCCGGGACAGGGATATGGCTACACCTTC	CASSLSPGQGYGYTF
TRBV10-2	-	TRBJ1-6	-	TGCGCCAGCAGTGAGACCTTACTCGGTTCACCCCTCCACTTT	CASSETLLGSPLHF
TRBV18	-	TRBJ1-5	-	TGTGCCAGCTCACCATTCACAGGGAGAGACGGCAATCAGCCCCAGCATTTT	CASSPFTGRDGNQPQHF
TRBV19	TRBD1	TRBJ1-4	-	TGTGCCAGTAGTCCTATGGGAACAGGGGTGGCTGAAAAACTGTTTTTT	CASSPMGTGVAEKLFF
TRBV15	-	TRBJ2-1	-	TGTGCCACGGCGGATCAGGGGCGCTACAATGAGCAGTTCTTC	CATADQGRYNEQFF
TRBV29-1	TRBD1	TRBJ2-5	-	TGCAGCGTGGGACAGGTACAAGAGACCCAGTACTTC	CSVGQVQETQYF
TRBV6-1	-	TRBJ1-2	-	TGTGCCAGCAGTGAAGACAGGTCAATTAACTATGGCTACACCTTC	CASSEDRSINYGYTF
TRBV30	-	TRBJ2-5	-	TGTGCCTGGAGTGTACTACAACCGTTCGGGGAGACCCAGTACTTC	CAWSVLQPFGETQYF
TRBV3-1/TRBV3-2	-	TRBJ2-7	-	TGTGCCAGCAGCCAAACCACGGCGGGCGAGCAGTACTTC	CASSQTTAGEQYF
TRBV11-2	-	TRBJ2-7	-	TGTGCCAGCAGCCGAACAGGCTACGAGCAGTACTTC	CASSRTGYEQYF
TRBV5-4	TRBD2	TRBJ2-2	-	TGTGCCAGCAGTTTCGGGGGGGTGAACACCGGGGAGCTGTTTTTT	CASSFGGVNTGELFF
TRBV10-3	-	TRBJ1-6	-	TGTGCCATCACGGACCAGGGTAATTCACCCCTCCACTTT	CAITDQGNSPLHF
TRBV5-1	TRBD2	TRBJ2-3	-	TGCGCCAGCAGCTTAGCTAGCGGGGGGTCAACAGATACGCAGTATTTT	CASSLASGGSTDTQYF